One sample yielded the 29 T cell receptor beta chains listed below, sequenced in a study of T cell changes during pregnancy in multiple sclerosis. The table came from immunoSEQ multiplex PCR; TCRdb's copy has only in-frame clones and leaves some out. The profile shows 85,000 to 100,000 clones, approximately 92% of them singletons. The sequencing here drew on peripheral blood, taken after pregnancy. These receptors were collected from a female donor with multiple sclerosis, enrolled in a pregnancy study.

This clone was recorded once. The rearrangement links TRBV4-1 to TRBJ1-4, with 7 bases identical to TRBD1. The CDR3 is 14 residues long. V dropped 4 bases and J dropped 8; count of bases not matched to a gene: 7. The germline V gene encodes CDR1 MGHRA and CDR2 YSYEKL. The CDR3 DNA reads TGCGCCAGCAGCCTCGGACAGGAAAAGGAAAAACTGTTTTTT. This sequence encodes CASSLGQEKEKLFF.

The table lists this clone with a few counts. This chain connects TRBV4-2 to TRBJ1-1; no clear D gene. The CDR3 spans 15 residues. Germline CDR1 reads LGHNA; CDR2 reads YNFKEQ. V lost 3 bases and J 1 base, leaving 12 bases between the germline ends. The CDR3 region has the DNA TGTGCCAGCAGCCAGGCCGACAAGACGAACACTGAAGCTTTCTTT. This translates into CASSQADKTNTEAFF.

The V call is TRBV6-5, the J call TRBJ2-7, with a tentative D call TRBD1 (5 bases). Germline V gene sequence: CDR1 MNHEY, CDR2 SVGAGI. This CDR3 is 12 amino acids long. The ends were cut back, 3 bases at V and 3 bases at J, with 6 bases in the middle. This CDR3 reads CASSYRGYEQYF. The DNA of the CDR3 is TGTGCCAGCAGTTATAGGGGCTACGAGCAGTACTTC.

The chain employs TRBV7-9 and TRBJ2-7; D remains ambiguous. V was shortened by 2 bases and J by 6 bases, with 5 bases between the two germline ends. The CDR3 extends over 11 amino acids. Germline assignment: CDR1 SEHNR and CDR2 FQNEAQ (reference sequence). CDR3 DNA: TGTGCCAGCAGCTTACTGAGCGAGCAGTACTTC. Its translation: CASSLLSEQYF.

The V and J genes are TRBV7-2 and TRBJ1-6; possibly TRBD1 for D (5 bases). CDR1 is SGHTA, CDR2 FQGNSA, per germline. Trimming stripped 3 bases from V and 5 bases from J, with 11 bases between. This CDR3 is built from 15 residues. In nucleotides, the CDR3 is TGTGCCAGCAGCTTCGGCCCGGGGGATAATTCACCCCTCCACTTT. Translation: CASSFGPGDNSPLHF.

Only a few counts were recorded for this clone. V is TRBV6-1 and J is TRBJ2-7; D might be TRBD2 (5 bases). Germline CDR1 is MNHNS and CDR2 is SASEGT. V shed 2 bases and J shed 7 bases, with 18 bases lying between them. The CDR3 totals 15 residues. The CDR3 sequence: CASSERRTPSGEQYF. CDR3 coding DNA: TGTGCCAGCAGTGAAAGGAGGACCCCCTCGGGGGAGCAGTACTTC.

J is TRBJ1-5 and V is TRBV10-3; 9 nucleotides align to TRBD1. Germline assignment: CDR1 ENHRY and CDR2 SYGVKD. The CDR3 sequence is 15 residues long. The trim removed 6 bases at V and 2 bases at J, leaving 5 bases unmatched. CDR3 loop: CAISSGQGGNQPQHF. The CDR3 nucleotides read TGTGCCATCAGCTCGGGACAGGGAGGCAATCAGCCCCAGCATTTT.

V is TRBV4-2 and J is TRBJ1-2, with TRBD1 matching over 10 bases. The V gene's germline CDR1 is LGHNA and CDR2 YNFKEQ. This CDR3 is built from 14 residues. V gave up 4 bases and J gave up 7 bases; unmatched junction bases: 6. DNA of the CDR3: TGTGCCAGCAGCCTCGACAGGGGGCAGGTTGGCTACACCTTC. It yields the protein CASSLDRGQVGYTF.

The J gene is TRBJ2-1, the V gene TRBV28; 9 bases fit TRBD1. The J segment lost 1 base and the V segment lost 7 bases, leaving 11 bases of the junction unmatched. The CDR3 length is 17 residues. Germline-derived CDR1 and CDR2 are MDHEN and SYDVKM. This chain's CDR3 is CASITGGAVRSYNEQFF. CDR3 DNA sequence: TGTGCCAGCATTACAGGGGGCGCGGTGCGATCCTACAATGAGCAGTTCTTC. The full variable domain, with the rest looked up from reference TRBV28 and TRBJ2-1, is DVKVTQSSRYLVKRTGEKVFLECVQDMDHENMFWYRQDPGLGLRLIYFSYDVKMKEKGDIPEGYSVSREKKERFSLILESASTNQTSMYLCASITGGAVRSYNEQFFGPGTRLTVL.

The rearrangement uses TRBV7-2 and TRBJ1-1; D is unclear. The germline V and J ends were trimmed by 5 bases and 0 bases, with 13 bases remaining between them. This CDR3 spans 15 amino acids. Germline CDR1 reads SGHTA; CDR2 reads FQGNSA. CDR3 protein: CASSPPGTLNTEAFF. The CDR3 nucleotides are TGTGCCAGCAGCCCACCGGGTACGTTGAACACTGAAGCTTTCTTT. The complete variable domain, with remaining parts taken from reference TRBV7-2 and TRBJ1-1, reads GAGVSQSPSNKVTEKGKDVELRCDPISGHTALYWYRQSLGQGLEFLIYFQGNSAPDKSGLPSDRFSAERTGGSVSTLTIQRTQQEDSAVYLCASSPPGTLNTEAFFGQGTRLTVV.

The chain recombines TRBV4-3 with TRBJ1-1, with TRBD1 as a possible D gene (6 bases). The germline CDR1 and CDR2 sequences are LGHNA and YSLEER. V lost 4 bases and J 3 bases, leaving 18 bases between the germline ends. This CDR3 has 16 amino acids. The CDR3, as DNA: TGCGCCAGCAGCCGATTGGGGGGGGCGGGTTACACTGAAGCTTTCTTT. It translates to CASSRLGGAGYTEAFF.

The J gene is TRBJ1-1, the V gene TRBV25-1; D is ambiguous. Looked up from germline, CDR1 is MGHDK and CDR2 is SYGVNS. The CDR3 runs to 12 residues. Trimming removed 7 bases from V and 1 base from J, with 7 bases in between. The CDR3 region is CASTRGNTEAFF. For the CDR3, the DNA is TGTGCCAGCACACGGGGGAACACTGAAGCTTTCTTT.

The chain links TRBV4-3 to TRBJ1-4; D possibly corresponds to TRBD1 (6 bases). Germline-derived CDR1 and CDR2 are LGHNA and YSLEER. V was pared by 4 bases and J by 8 bases, with 20 bases between. The CDR3 runs 16 residues. The CDR3 here is CASSRGRGAGNEKLFF. CDR3 nucleotide sequence: TGCGCCAGCAGCCGGGGCAGGGGCGCCGGAAACGAAAAACTGTTTTTT.

V usage is TRBV4-2 and J usage is TRBJ1-2; TRBD1 matches 7 bases. Germline loops: CDR1 LGHNA, CDR2 YNFKEQ. With 4 bases clipped from V and 3 bases from J, the junction kept 11 bases outside the gene matches. The CDR3 is made up of 16 amino acids. This chain's CDR3 is CASSPGTAMRDYGYTF. The CDR3 DNA is TGTGCCAGCAGCCCTGGGACAGCCATGAGGGACTATGGCTACACCTTC.

The chain links TRBV5-4 to TRBJ2-1; 7 nucleotides agree with TRBD2. Germline V gene data show CDR1 as SGHNT and CDR2 as YYREEE (reference sequence). Trimming at V came to 2 bases and at J to 2 bases, leaving 13 bases not matched to a gene. The CDR3 loop spans 18 amino acids. The CDR3 region has the DNA TGTGCCAGCAGCTTTGAGGGCTCAGCGGGGTTAACCTACAATGAGCAGTTCTTC. Translation: CASSFEGSAGLTYNEQFF.

This clone was observed a handful of times. The chain recombines TRBV6-5 with TRBJ2-3, with TRBD2 as a possible D gene (5 bases). Germline CDR1 MNHEY, CDR2 SVGAGI. The V end lost 0 bases, the J end lost 8 bases, and 12 bases lay between the germline ends. The CDR3 is 14 amino acids. CDR3: CASSYSAGERTQYF. DNA of the CDR3: TGTGCCAGCAGTTACTCCGCCGGGGAACGTACGCAGTATTTT.

V usage is TRBV6-5 and J usage is TRBJ2-7, with D possibly matching TRBD1 (6 bases). V lost 6 bases and J 5 bases, leaving 14 bases between the germline ends. There are 13 residues in the CDR3. CDR1 is MNHEY and CDR2 is SVGAGI in the germline V gene. CDR3 coding DNA: TGTGCCAGCAGACCTGGGGGCGTGAACGAGCAGTACTTC. It is translated as CASRPGGVNEQYF.

The chain links TRBV6-4 to TRBJ2-2; a weak D match, TRBD2 (6 bases). This CDR3 has 14 residues. The V end was cut by 7 bases, the J end by 4 bases, with 13 bases between. CDR1 and CDR2 (germline): MRHNA, SNTAGT. DNA for the CDR3: TGTGCCAGCACATCGGGAGTTGGCACCGGGGAGCTGTTTTTT. Amino acids: CASTSGVGTGELFF.

The CDR3 DNA is TGTGCCAGCAGCCAAGGACATACTAACACCGGGGAGCTGTTTTTT. Residues: CASSQGHTNTGELFF. The chain has TRBV6-5 and TRBJ2-2; tentatively, D is TRBD1 (5 bases). Germline CDR1 and CDR2: MNHEY and SVGAGI. CDR3 size: 15 residues. Trimming removed 6 bases at V and 2 bases at J, with 13 bases between.

This clone was recorded only once. The chain links TRBV6-5 to TRBJ1-4; D call uncertain. V lost 0 bases, J lost 4 bases, and 9 bases lay in between. Germline loops: CDR1 MNHEY, CDR2 SVGAGI. This CDR3 has 15 residues. CDR3 amino acids: CASSYSVGDNEKLFF. CDR3 nucleotides: TGTGCCAGCAGTTACTCGGTGGGAGATAATGAAAAACTGTTTTTT.

This clone was seen only once. This chain connects TRBV10-3 to TRBJ2-1, with a weak D call TRBD2 (6 bases). Looked up from germline, CDR1 is ENHRY and CDR2 is SYGVKD. This CDR3 spans 14 amino acids. V was trimmed by 8 bases and J by 4 bases, leaving 15 bases between them. CDR3 coding DNA: TGTGCCATCGGAAGAGACGGGACTTACAATGAGCAGTTCTTC. This translates into CAIGRDGTYNEQFF.

The rearrangement joins TRBV7-9 to TRBJ1-2; D ambiguous. This CDR3 contains 12 residues. V was pared by 7 bases and J by 5 bases, with 11 bases between. In germline, CDR1 is SEHNR, CDR2 FQNEAQ (reference sequence). CDR3: CASNIREYGYTF. In DNA form, the CDR3 reads TGTGCCAGCAACATTCGGGAATATGGCTACACCTTC.

This chain links TRBV15 with TRBJ2-7; 7 bases match TRBD1. The CDR3 has 16 residues. In germline, CDR1 is LNHNV, CDR2 YYDKDF (reference sequence). V lost 9 bases and J lost 1; bases outside the gene matches: 15. The CDR3 region has the DNA TGTGCCACAAGACCCTCCCGACAGGGCCCATCCTACGAGCAGTACTTC. It specifies CATRPSRQGPSYEQYF.

The chain uses TRBV6-1 and TRBJ2-3; 9 bases align to TRBD2. The CDR3 is 15 amino acids. The V gene's germline CDR1 is MNHNS and CDR2 SASEGT. The J segment lost 1 base and the V segment lost 4 bases, leaving 3 bases of the junction unmatched. The CDR3 nucleotides read TGTGCCAGCAGTGGGGTAGCGGGAGGCACAGATACGCAGTATTTT. It is translated as CASSGVAGGTDTQYF.

This chain connects TRBV19 to TRBJ2-2, with D perhaps TRBD1 (5 bases). This CDR3 region has 13 residues. The V end was cut by 7 bases, the J end by 9 bases, with 15 bases between. CDR1 is LNHDA and CDR2 is SQIVND in the germline V gene (reference sequence). The CDR3 protein is CASTPDSVRELFF. CDR3 bases: TGTGCCAGTACCCCAGACAGCGTCCGGGAGCTGTTTTTT.

V usage is TRBV19 and J usage is TRBJ1-2; TRBD1 agrees at 8 bases. Germline V gene sequence: CDR1 LNHDA, CDR2 SQIVND (reference sequence). J gave up 6 bases and V 6 bases, and 6 bases lay outside the gene matches. CDR3 size: 13 residues. CDR3 DNA: TGTGCCAGTAGAGACAGGGGTTGGGATGGCTACACCTTC. It yields the protein CASRDRGWDGYTF. Together with reference TRBV19 and TRBJ1-2, the CDR3 gives the full variable domain: DGGITQSPKYLFRKEGQNVTLSCEQNLNHDAMYWYRQDPGQGLRLIYYSQIVNDFQKGDIAEGYSVSREKKESFPLTVTSAQKNPTAFYLCASRDRGWDGYTFGSGTRLTVV.

V and J are TRBV5-4 and TRBJ2-7; tentative D call: TRBD1 (6 bases). Germline lookup yields CDR1 SGHNT and CDR2 YYREEE (reference sequence). Trimming left V 7 bases short and J 7 bases short, with 24 bases between. The CDR3 is 15 residues long. CDR3 nucleotide sequence: TGTGCCAGCGGGGTACGGGACACATTTTCGGGTGAGCAGTACTTC. As protein: CASGVRDTFSGEQYF.

This chain links TRBV5-1 with TRBJ2-1, with 8 bases identical to TRBD2. In germline, CDR1 is SGHRS, CDR2 YFSETQ. There are 18 residues in the CDR3. With 0 bases clipped from V and 9 bases from J, the junction kept 17 bases outside the gene matches. The CDR3 DNA follows: TGCGCCAGCAGCTTGGCCGGTCTGCGGGAGGTCAATAAAGGTGAGCAGTTCTTC. Translated, it gives CASSLAGLREVNKGEQFF.

This chain uses TRBV5-8 with TRBJ2-1, with 8 bases identical to TRBD2. Germline V gives CDR1 SGHTS, CDR2 YDEGEE. Trimming removed 2 bases from V and 4 bases from J; junction bases left unmatched: 8. The CDR3 is 16 amino acids. CDR3 residues: CASSFVTLAAYNEQFF. As DNA, the CDR3 is TGTGCCAGCAGCTTCGTCACACTAGCGGCATACAATGAGCAGTTCTTC.